This T cell receptor (beta chain) was captured by sequencing in a study of graft-versus-host responses after intestinal transplantation. Data came from immunoSEQ multiplex PCR; TCRdb stores just in-frame clones and leaves some out. The sample has under 7,500 clones, about a quarter seen once. V was cut by 5 bases and J by 4 bases, with 18 bases left in between. Per the germline V gene, CDR1 is ENHRY and CDR2 is SYGVKD. The CDR3 is made up of 15 amino acids. This clone was counted a few times. The sample in question was alloreactive CD4+ T cells from a mixed lymphocyte reaction culture, obtained before intestinal transplant. Subset given: CFSE-low proliferating T cells sorted from roughly six-day pre-transplant mixed lymphocyte reaction (GvH or HvG direction). This receptor was taken from a human patient who received an intestinal transplant. V and J are TRBV10-3 and TRBJ2-7; D may be TRBD2 (6 bases). As DNA, the CDR3 is TGTGCCATCAGTACCACCCCCTCAGGAGGGTACGAGCAGTACTTC. Protein: CAISTTPSGGYEQYF.